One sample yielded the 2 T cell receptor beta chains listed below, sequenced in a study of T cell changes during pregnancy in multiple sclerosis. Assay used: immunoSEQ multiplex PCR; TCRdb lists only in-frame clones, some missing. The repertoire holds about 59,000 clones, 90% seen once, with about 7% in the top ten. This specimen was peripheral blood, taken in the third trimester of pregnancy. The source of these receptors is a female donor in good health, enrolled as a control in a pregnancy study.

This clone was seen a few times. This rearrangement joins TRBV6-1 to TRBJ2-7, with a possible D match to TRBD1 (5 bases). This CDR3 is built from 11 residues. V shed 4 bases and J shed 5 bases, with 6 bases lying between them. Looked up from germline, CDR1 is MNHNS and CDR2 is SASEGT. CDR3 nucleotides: TGTGCCAGCAGTGGCAGGGACGAGCAGTACTTC. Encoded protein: CASSGRDEQYF.

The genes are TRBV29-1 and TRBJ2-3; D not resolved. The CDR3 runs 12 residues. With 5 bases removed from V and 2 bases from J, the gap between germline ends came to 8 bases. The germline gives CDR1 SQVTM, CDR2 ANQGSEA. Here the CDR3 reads CSVSTVTDTQYF. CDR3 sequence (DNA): TGCAGCGTTTCAACAGTCACAGATACGCAGTATTTT.